This entry describes one T cell receptor (beta chain). Relative to its sample, this clonotype is medium-sized (0.01 to 0.1%). Its binding antigen is unknown. Within one base of it there is no much larger clone, and no base qualities were kept. This specimen belongs to a study of T cell repertoires and leukemia-associated antigens (dated by TCRdb to the late 2010s). Background for the entire study: About 5.1 to 7 million read pairs and roughly 3.3 to 5.0 million effective reads were obtained per sample, with 15 million to 20 million effective reads obtained overall. Using in vitro peptide stimulation of healthy T cells, the study set out to figure out what antigen is recognized by a TCR Vbeta21 clone that had previously been found in CML patients.

Measured from the cysteine to the phenylalanine, the CDR3 is 11 residues long. Here the CDR3 DNA is all that survives: 33 bases in frame from base 1. Trimming at the junction amounts to 6 bases on V and 7 bases on J, and the germline ends lie 12 bases apart. From the germline V gene, CDR1 is SQVTM and CDR2 is ANQGSEA. As a first step, CD3+ T cells were rested overnight at approximately 2.5 million cells/mL in RPMI 1640 lacking fetal bovine serum. Following the manufacturer's instructions, MACS immunomagnetic beads were used to pull CD3+ T cells out of the PBMCs. Overall study results and their limits: Numbers of Vbeta genes (around 66), Jbeta genes (approximately 15), VDJ rearrangements and unique CDR3s did not differ significantly among the four groups. Direct testing of the expanded clones' antigen specificity and function was not done, and further investigation was required.

Total RNA was extracted from the cultured T cells with TRIzol reagent. TCRbeta libraries were amplified from RNA by 5' rapid amplification of cDNA ends (5'RACE). Library concentration and integrity were checked with Qubit, an Agilent instrument, and quantitative PCR before sequencing. Qualified libraries were sequenced on Illumina HiSeq or MiSeq by a commercial service provider. The authors' analysis ran thus. MiXCR version 1.8.2 was used to identify TCR sequences in each sample. To qualify, a clone needed a CDR3 longer than four amino acids, an in-frame nucleotide length, and no stop codon. A read counted as effective if the read contained the complete CDR3 structure. Validation of expanded clones was performed by RT-PCR with 24 Vbeta primers, GeneScan spectratyping, and Sanger sequencing. TCRdb applied fastp at Q25 and MiXCR to the public reads, then kept only in-frame beta chains. Rows with one shared CDR3 protein collapse into an entry with the most common genes and DNA. Here the V and J calls rest on TCRdb's processing, not on the authors' analysis. Here the sample has some 13,000 distinct CDR3 sequences; approximately 39% occur a single time. Roughly 8.7% of the sample belongs to the ten largest clones.

Sequenced input: CD3+ T cells sorted from blood and cultured. This TCR was sampled from a female donor in good health. The chain couples TRBV29-1 to TRBJ1-1; TRBD1 is perhaps the D gene, given 6 matching bases. DNA sequence: TGCAGCGTGGGGGCAGCGTATGAAGCTTTCTTT. Translated, this is CSVGAAYEAFF.